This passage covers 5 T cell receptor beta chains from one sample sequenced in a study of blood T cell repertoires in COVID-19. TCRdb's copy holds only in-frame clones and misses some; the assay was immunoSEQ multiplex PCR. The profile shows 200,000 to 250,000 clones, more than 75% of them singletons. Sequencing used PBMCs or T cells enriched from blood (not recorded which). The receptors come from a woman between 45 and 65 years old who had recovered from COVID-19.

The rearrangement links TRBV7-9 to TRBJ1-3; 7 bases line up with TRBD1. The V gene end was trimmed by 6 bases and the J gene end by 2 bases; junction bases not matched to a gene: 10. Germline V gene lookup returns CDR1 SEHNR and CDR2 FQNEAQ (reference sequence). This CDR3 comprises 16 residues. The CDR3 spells CASRPKGTAAGNTIYF. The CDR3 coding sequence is TGTGCCAGCAGACCGAAAGGGACAGCGGCTGGAAACACCATATATTTT.

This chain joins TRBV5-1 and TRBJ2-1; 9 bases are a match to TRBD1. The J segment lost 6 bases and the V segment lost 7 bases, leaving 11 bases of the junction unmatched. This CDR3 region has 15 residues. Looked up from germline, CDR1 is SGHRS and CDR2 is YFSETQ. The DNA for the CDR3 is TGCGCCAGCCGCAACAACAGGGGGCTCTTCAATGAGCAGTTCTTC. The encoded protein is CASRNNRGLFNEQFF.

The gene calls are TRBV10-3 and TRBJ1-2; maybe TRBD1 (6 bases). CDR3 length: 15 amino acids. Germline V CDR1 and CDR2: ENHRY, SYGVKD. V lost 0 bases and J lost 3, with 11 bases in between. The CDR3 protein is CAISESGTSYYGYTF. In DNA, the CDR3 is TGTGCCATCAGTGAGTCGGGGACAAGTTACTATGGCTACACCTTC.

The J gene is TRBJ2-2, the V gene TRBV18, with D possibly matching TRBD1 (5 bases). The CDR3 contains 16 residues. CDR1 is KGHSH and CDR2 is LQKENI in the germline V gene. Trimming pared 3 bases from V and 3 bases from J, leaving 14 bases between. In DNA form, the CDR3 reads TGTGCCAGCTCACCCTTCCAGGGATCCGACACCGGGGAGCTGTTTTTT. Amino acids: CASSPFQGSDTGELFF.

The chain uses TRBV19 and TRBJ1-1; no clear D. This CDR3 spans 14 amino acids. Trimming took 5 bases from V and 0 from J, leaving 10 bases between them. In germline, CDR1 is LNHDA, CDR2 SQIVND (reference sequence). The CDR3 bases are TGTGCCAGTAGTGCGGGCAGAATGAACACTGAAGCTTTCTTT. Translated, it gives CASSAGRMNTEAFF.